Listed here are 12 T cell receptor beta chains from one sample, sequenced in a study of shared clonotypes between healthy human individuals. Assay: immunoSEQ multiplex PCR; the TCRdb copy retains only in-frame clones and omits some. The sample records about 1 million clones, more than 60% being singletons. Specimen: memory CD4+ T cells sorted from blood. Sample subset: CD45RA-negative fraction. These receptors came from a man between 18 and 29 years old in good health.

This clone was recorded many times. This chain uses TRBV7-6 with TRBJ1-3, with D unresolved. Germline V gives CDR1 SGHVS, CDR2 FNYEAQ. V lost 7 bases, J lost 4 bases, and 17 bases lay in between. The CDR3 has 15 amino acids. CDR3 sequence (DNA): TGTGCCAGCACCCCTCAGATGACGCACGGAAACACCATATATTTT. Its protein is CASTPQMTHGNTIYF.

The V gene is TRBV6-6, the J gene TRBJ2-7, with D possibly matching TRBD1 (6 bases). The V gene lost 6 bases and the J gene lost 4 bases, with 16 bases spanning the gap. The CDR3 extends over 14 amino acids. Germline CDR1 is MNHNY and CDR2 is SVGAGI (reference sequence). The CDR3 bases are TGTGCCAGCAGACCGCGAGTTCAGGGGTACGAGCAGTACTTC. Protein sequence: CASRPRVQGYEQYF.

V usage is TRBV27 and J usage is TRBJ1-6, with D uncertain. CDR1 is MNHEY and CDR2 is SMNVEV in the germline V gene (reference sequence). The CDR3 is 15 residues long. V was trimmed by 2 bases and J by 10 bases, leaving 15 bases between them. In nucleotides, the CDR3 is TGTGCCAGCAGTTTAGGTAGCAGGTTCGGGTCACCCCTCCACTTT. Encoded protein: CASSLGSRFGSPLHF.

V is TRBV7-3 and J is TRBJ1-3; TRBD1 matches 8 bases. The V and J ends lost 5 bases and 4 bases, in that order; junction bases with no gene match: 7. This CDR3 comprises 15 residues. Looked up from germline, CDR1 is SGHTA and CDR2 is FQGTGA. CDR3 amino acids: CASSRAGGEGNTIYF. DNA for the CDR3: TGTGCCAGCAGCCGGGCAGGGGGCGAAGGAAACACCATATATTTT.

The chain couples TRBV5-1 to TRBJ2-1; 10 bases align to TRBD2. Germline CDR1 SGHRS, CDR2 YFSETQ. V was pared by 0 bases and J by 8 bases, with 5 bases of the junction left unmatched. The CDR3 length is 15 residues. CDR3 coding DNA: TGCGCCAGCAGCTTGGGGACTAGCGGTAAACATGAGCAGTTCTTC. It translates to CASSLGTSGKHEQFF.

This clone was seen more than once but under ten times. The rearrangement joins TRBV10-3 to TRBJ2-2; D unclear. This CDR3 contains 11 residues. The germline V gene has CDR1 ENHRY and CDR2 SYGVKD. Trimming left V 8 bases short and J 7 bases short, with 8 bases between. The CDR3 DNA reads TGTGCCATCGAGACTGGCGGGGAGCTGTTTTTT. Translated: CAIETGGELFF.

V and J are TRBV2 and TRBJ1-1; TRBD1 might be the D (6 bases). The germline V gene encodes CDR1 SNHLY and CDR2 FYNNEI. V lost 6 bases to trimming and J lost 6 bases, with 17 bases between them. The CDR3 extends over 14 amino acids. The CDR3 DNA reads TGTGCCAGCAGGGCAGGGGCTGTTGTGGCTGAAGCTTTCTTT. This encodes CASRAGAVVAEAFF.

This clone was picked up one time. The chain recombines TRBV30 with TRBJ2-2; 7 bases fit TRBD1. The CDR3 runs to 15 residues. After removal of 8 bases from V and 5 bases from J, the junction contained 14 bases not matched to a gene. Germline V gene sequence: CDR1 GTSNPN, CDR2 SVGIG (reference sequence). The CDR3, as DNA: TGTGCCAGGGGGCCAGGCCCCGGAGGTACCGGGGAGCTGTTTTTT. It encodes CARGPGPGGTGELFF.

A few counts support this clone. V and J are TRBV6-1 and TRBJ1-6; TRBD1 agrees at 7 bases. Germline V gene data show CDR1 as MNHNS and CDR2 as SASEGT. The CDR3 is made up of 14 amino acids. After removal of 6 bases from V and 8 bases from J, the junction contained 7 bases not matched to a gene. The chain's CDR3 is CASSVTGRDSPLHF. The CDR3 bases are TGTGCCAGCAGCGTGACAGGGAGGGATTCACCCCTCCACTTT.

Worth noting for this clone: Other DNA sequences in this sample translate to the same CDR3. The chain carries TRBV7-2 and TRBJ2-7, with a weak D call TRBD1 (6 bases). V was clipped by 4 bases and J by 3 bases, with 10 bases between them. The CDR3 contains 13 residues. The germline gives CDR1 SGHTA, CDR2 FQGNSA. This chain's CDR3 is CASSSRGGYEQYF. DNA of the CDR3: TGTGCCAGCAGCTCCAGGGGTGGCTACGAGCAGTACTTC.

The table lists this clone with many counts. In nucleotides, the CDR3 is TGCGCCAGCAGCGCGCAGGGCGATGGCTACACCTTC. Residues: CASSAQGDGYTF. The V gene is TRBV4-3, the J gene TRBJ1-2; tentatively, D is TRBD1 (5 bases). Trimming pared 5 bases from V and 6 bases from J, leaving 10 bases between. Germline lookup yields CDR1 LGHNA and CDR2 YSLEER. This CDR3 contains 12 residues.

This clone was seen more than once but under ten times. The rearrangement uses TRBV28 and TRBJ2-7; D unresolved. From germline, CDR1 is MDHEN and CDR2 SYDVKM. This CDR3 contains 11 residues. V was shortened by 3 bases and J by 7 bases, with 7 bases between the two germline ends. DNA for the CDR3: TGTGCCAGCAGTTTGTCGTGGGAGCAGTACTTC. Translation gives CASSLSWEQYF.